A single TCR beta chain is shown here with its context. This clonotype was counted only a few times. Its antigen is still unknown. The sample holds no much larger clone one base away, and base qualities are not on file. This specimen belongs to a study of glioma-infiltrating T cells (dated by TCRdb to the mid-2010s). As for the study more broadly: TCR alpha- and beta-chain repertoires were sequenced from glioma tissue, non-neoplastic brain tissue and matched peripheral blood mononuclear cells. The paired cohort was made up of three low-grade glioma patients, 7 to 9 primary glioblastoma patients and three non-glioma patients who contributed non-neoplastic brain tissue. Each tissue-infiltrating repertoire was compared with the same patient's peripheral blood repertoire to measure divergence between tissue and blood T-cell populations. On the study overall, not on this receptor specifically: Group comparisons rested on small numbers: three non-neoplastic, three low-grade glioma and eight glioblastoma patients. VJ-independent divergence between tissue and blood was below expectation in non-neoplastic patients but above expectation in all gliomas, especially low-grade gliomas. Very few CDR3 sequences were found to be shared between tissue and blood, and this scarcity was attributed to high CDR3 diversity and limited sampling.

V lost 5 bases and J lost 0 bases, and the count of bases not matched to a germline gene is 12. Sequences SQVTM (CDR1) and ANQGSEA (CDR2) are obtained from the germline V gene. The CDR3 measures 17 amino acids from cysteine to phenylalanine. Left in the record is the CDR3 DNA by itself, 51 bases read in frame from the first base. TCR alpha and beta CDR3 regions were amplified with the iRepertoire nested amplicon-rescue multiplex PCR (arm-PCR) platform from RNA. The input for one-step reverse transcription and amplification was about 95-450 ng of either tissue mRNA or PBMC total RNA. Following bead purification, Illumina adapters were added by a secondary multiplex PCR, and the libraries were gel-purified between 200 and 400 bp. The libraries contained internal 6-nucleotide barcodes that were used for demultiplexing. Libraries were sequenced on an Illumina MiSeq with 2x220 or 2x250 nucleotide paired-end reads. The study's own analysis went as follows. Paired reads were merged using FLASH 1.2.11 and aligned with BWA-MEM to the GRCh37 human genome, and TRA and TRB reads were then extracted. An IMGT-derived reference of cassette sequences and CDR3 motifs, with pseudogenes included, was used for V and J assignment. Reads were translated in three frames, and productive CDR3s were defined as those with a C...FGXG motif and no stop codons. Clonotypes were defined as unique combinations of V-J cassette pair and CDR3 amino acid sequence. Reads were filtered by Hamming distance, thresholded by each sample's sequence error rate in mapped regions. TCRdb took the public reads, trimmed them with fastp at Q25, ran MiXCR for clone calling and kept in-frame beta chains. Here each entry gathers all rows of one CDR3 protein and keeps the most common genes and DNA. The V and J calls were not made by the authors but by TCRdb's processing. The sample includes about 93,000 distinct CDR3 sequences, with roughly 40% observed a single time. The top ten hold less than 45% of the sample.

The TCR was taken from a human donor with low-grade glioma or glioblastoma, undergoing nonglioma brain surgery, or in good health (not recorded which). Material: glioma tissue, nonneoplastic brain tissue, or PBMCs (not recorded which). This sequence uses TRBV29-1 and TRBJ2-3; a stretch of 9 junction bases matches TRBD2. Here the CDR3 is given as CSVWGLAGLSSTDTQYF. The sequenced DNA is TGCAGCGTTTGGGGCCTAGCGGGACTTTCTAGCACAGATACGCAGTATTTT.